The 17 T cell receptor beta chains presented below share a single source sample, sequenced in a study of blood T cell repertoires in COVID-19. Sequencing was performed with immunoSEQ multiplex PCR; in TCRdb, only in-frame clones are kept and a portion is missing. The table lists about 130,000 clones, around 85% of them singletons, with around 3.1% in the top ten. The source material was peripheral blood. Receptor source: a woman of 80 years or more with acute or convalescent COVID-19.

The V and J genes are TRBV9 and TRBJ1-4; D is possibly TRBD1 (6 bases). This CDR3 contains 16 residues. CDR1 and CDR2 (germline): SGDLS, YYNGEE. V was pared by 4 bases and J by 6 bases, with 19 bases between. The CDR3 is CASSSRRGGADEKLFF. For the CDR3, the DNA is TGTGCCAGCAGCTCCCGTAGGGGGGGGGCGGATGAAAAACTGTTTTTT.

This chain connects TRBV23-1 to TRBJ2-2, with TRBD2 identical over 7 bases. TRBV23-1 falls under the ORF class, with uncertain function. The CDR3 extends over 14 amino acids. V dropped 0 bases and J dropped 6; count of bases not matched to a gene: 1. The CDR3 nucleotides are TGCGCCAGCAGTCAATCGGGGGGGTCCGGGGAGCTGTTTTTT. This translates into CASSQSGGSGELFF.

The chain has TRBV2 and TRBJ1-2; 9 bases fit TRBD1. Germline V CDR1 and CDR2: SNHLY, FYNNEI. The CDR3 totals 14 residues. The junction had 7 bases not matched to a gene; V was cut back by 6 bases and J by 5 bases. CDR3 protein: CASRPGQGPYGYTF. The CDR3 nucleotides are TGTGCCAGCAGGCCGGGACAGGGCCCTTATGGCTACACCTTC.

The chain joins TRBV19 to TRBJ1-4; 9 bases map to TRBD1. CDR1 and CDR2 from the germline V gene are LNHDA and SQIVND (reference sequence). The CDR3 covers 15 residues. J gave up 7 bases and V 7 bases, and 10 bases lay outside the gene matches. CDR3 sequence (DNA): TGTGCCAGTACCCCCCTTAAGGACAGGGGTGAAAAACTGTTTTTT. As protein: CASTPLKDRGEKLFF.

Written as DNA, the CDR3 is TGTGCCAGCTCACCCTGGACTAGCGGCAACACAGATACGCAGTATTTT. This translates into CASSPWTSGNTDTQYF. The V and J genes are TRBV18 and TRBJ2-3; 10 bases are a match to TRBD2. Germline lookup yields CDR1 KGHSH and CDR2 LQKENI. The length of the CDR3 is 16 residues. After removal of 3 bases from V and 2 bases from J, the junction contained 5 bases not matched to a gene.

This chain links TRBV5-1 with TRBJ1-1; maybe TRBD1 (5 bases). Trimming cost V 0 bases and J 5 bases, with 11 bases left between them. CDR3 length: 14 residues. Germline V gives CDR1 SGHRS, CDR2 YFSETQ. CDR3 amino acids: CASSLAGGGTEAFF. The CDR3 DNA is TGCGCCAGCAGCTTGGCCGGGGGAGGGACTGAAGCTTTCTTT.

V gene TRBV4-3 combines with J gene TRBJ2-1, with 10 bases matching TRBD2. The CDR3 extends over 16 amino acids. V shed 0 bases and J 8 bases; nucleotides not matched to a gene: 7. Germline CDR1 LGHNA, CDR2 YSLEER. The CDR3 protein is CASSQDTSGGADEQFF. The CDR3 coding sequence is TGCGCCAGCAGCCAAGATACCAGCGGGGGGGCCGATGAGCAGTTCTTC.

This clone was found a few times. The V call is TRBV9, the J call TRBJ1-2; TRBD1 might be the D (5 bases). Germline CDR1 and CDR2: SGDLS and YYNGEE. V was cut by 0 bases and J by 2 bases, with 5 bases left in between. The CDR3 spans 13 residues. The CDR3 spells CASSVEGNYGYTF. The CDR3 DNA reads TGTGCCAGCAGCGTAGAGGGGAACTATGGCTACACCTTC. Full variable domain (missing parts from reference TRBV9 and TRBJ1-2): DSGVTQTPKHLITATGQRVTLRCSPRSGDLSVYWYQQSLDQGLQFLIQYYNGEERAKGNILERFSAQQFPDLHSELNLSSLELGDSALYFCASSVEGNYGYTFGSGTRLTVV.

The chain couples TRBV19 to TRBJ1-6; 9 nucleotides line up with TRBD1. CDR1 is LNHDA, CDR2 SQIVND, per germline (reference sequence). CDR3 length equals 18 residues. V gave up 5 bases and J gave up 0 bases; unmatched junction bases: 8. The CDR3 reads CASSRGTGRSSYNSPLHF. The CDR3 nucleotides read TGTGCCAGTAGTCGAGGGACAGGGCGGAGCTCCTATAATTCACCCCTCCACTTT. Looking up the rest from reference TRBV19 and TRBJ1-6 gives the full variable domain: DGGITQSPKYLFRKEGQNVTLSCEQNLNHDAMYWYRQDPGQGLRLIYYSQIVNDFQKGDIAEGYSVSREKKESFPLTVTSAQKNPTAFYLCASSRGTGRSSYNSPLHFGNGTRLTVT.

The chain uses TRBV7-9 and TRBJ1-2; 10 bases match TRBD1. The CDR3 is 15 residues long. In germline, CDR1 is SEHNR, CDR2 FQNEAQ (reference sequence). V trimming: 5 bases; J trimming: 8 bases; junction bases outside the gene matches: 11. The chain's CDR3 is CASSLGTGVWEGYTF. CDR3 DNA sequence: TGTGCCAGCAGCCTGGGGACAGGGGTTTGGGAAGGCTACACCTTC.

V is TRBV6-1 and J is TRBJ2-6; D unresolved. V was pared by 3 bases and J by 0 bases, with 6 bases between. The CDR3 consists of 15 residues. Germline V lookup: CDR1 MNHNS, CDR2 SASEGT. The CDR3 sequence is CASSDRISGANVLTF. CDR3 bases: TGTGCCAGCAGTGACAGGATCTCTGGGGCCAACGTCCTGACTTTC.

The chain couples TRBV5-8 to TRBJ1-2; 8 positions agree with TRBD1. V dropped 3 bases and J dropped 4; count of bases not matched to a gene: 11. The CDR3 runs 16 residues. In germline, CDR1 is SGHTS, CDR2 YDEGEE. CDR3 bases: TGTGCCAGCAGCTGGACCACAGGGGGTTGGGTCTATGGCTACACCTTC. Protein product: CASSWTTGGWVYGYTF.

V usage is TRBV28 and J usage is TRBJ1-3; TRBD1 is a possible D gene (5 bases). The CDR3 totals 19 residues. Deletions cut 6 bases from V and 3 bases from J, with 27 bases between. Germline lookup yields CDR1 MDHEN and CDR2 SYDVKM. For the CDR3, the DNA is TGTGCCAGCAGCCTTCCGACAGCGTATACTTGGGGAGGTGGAAACACCATATATTTT. The encoded protein is CASSLPTAYTWGGGNTIYF.

The V gene is TRBV9, the J gene TRBJ1-6; tentative D call: TRBD1 (5 bases). CDR1 and CDR2 (germline): SGDLS, YYNGEE. Between the trimmed V and J ends, which lost 0 bases and 10 bases, there was a span of 14 bases. This CDR3 region has 15 residues. CDR3: CASSVGAPGESPLHF. CDR3 DNA sequence: TGTGCCAGCAGCGTAGGGGCCCCGGGGGAATCACCCCTCCACTTT.

The chain has TRBV18 and TRBJ1-5; 7 nucleotides line up with TRBD1. The length of the CDR3 is 15 residues. The V and J ends lost 4 bases and 4 bases, in that order; junction bases with no gene match: 7. Germline V gives CDR1 KGHSH, CDR2 LQKENI. The CDR3 sequence: CASSQGARTNQPQHF. CDR3 coding DNA: TGTGCCAGCTCACAGGGGGCGCGGACGAATCAGCCCCAGCATTTT.

The chain has TRBV29-1 and TRBJ2-1; a weak D match, TRBD2 (6 bases). CDR1 is SQVTM and CDR2 is ANQGSEA in the germline V gene. This CDR3 is built from 15 residues. V was trimmed by 2 bases and J by 6 bases, leaving 17 bases between them. The DNA of the CDR3 is TGCAGCGTTGAATCGTCGGAGGGAGTGGGCAATGAGCAGTTCTTC. This encodes CSVESSEGVGNEQFF.

This clone was observed once. This chain links TRBV27 with TRBJ2-5; 11 nucleotides agree with TRBD2. The CDR3 loop spans 14 amino acids. V was clipped by 4 bases and J by 5 bases; unmatched bases: 3. Germline-derived CDR1 and CDR2 are MNHEY and SMNVEV (reference sequence). CDR3 nucleotide sequence: TGTGCCAGCAGTTCTAGCGGGGGGTGGGAGACCCAGTACTTC. This codes for CASSSSGGWETQYF.